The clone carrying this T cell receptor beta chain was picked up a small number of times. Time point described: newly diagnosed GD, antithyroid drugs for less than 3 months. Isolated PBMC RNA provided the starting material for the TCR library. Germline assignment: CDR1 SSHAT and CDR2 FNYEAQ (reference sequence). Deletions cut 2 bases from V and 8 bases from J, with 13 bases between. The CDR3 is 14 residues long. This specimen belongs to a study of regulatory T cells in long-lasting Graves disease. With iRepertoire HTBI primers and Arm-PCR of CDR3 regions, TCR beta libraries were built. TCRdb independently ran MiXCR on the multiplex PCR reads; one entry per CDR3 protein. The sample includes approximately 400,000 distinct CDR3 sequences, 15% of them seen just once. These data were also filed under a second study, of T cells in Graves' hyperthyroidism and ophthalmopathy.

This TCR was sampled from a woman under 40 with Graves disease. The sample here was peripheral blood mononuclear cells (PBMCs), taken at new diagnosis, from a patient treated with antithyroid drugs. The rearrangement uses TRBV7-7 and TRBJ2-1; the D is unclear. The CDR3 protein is CASSLRGFADEQFF. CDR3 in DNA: TGTGCCAGCAGCTTACGCGGCTTCGCCGATGAGCAGTTCTTC.